This is a list of T cell receptor beta chains from one sample in a study of cytomegalovirus exposure and HLA in healthy donors. The protocol was immunoSEQ multiplex PCR, while the TCRdb copy is restricted to in-frame clones and leaves out a portion. The sample has some 120,000 clones, around nine tenths seen once. The sample consisted of PBMCs. Receptors were obtained from a woman between 18 and 29 years old in good health and CMV-seronegative. The CDR3 runs from the conserved cysteine through the conserved F or W. The order of the fields is CDR3 protein, CDR3 DNA, V gene, J gene, D gene, clone size. The D gene is left open where the match is weak. A clone size is listed for some rows: how often the clone was seen (once, few, many), or a class if it is expanded.

cdr3_aa: CASSLGTGGNTIYF
cdr3_nt: TGCGCCAGCAGCTTGGGTACAGGGGGAAACACCATATATTTT
v_call: TRBV5-1
j_call: TRBJ1-3
d_call: -
clone_size: -

cdr3_aa: CATCQWHRDGNTIYF
cdr3_nt: TGTGCCACCTGTCAATGGCACAGGGATGGAAACACCATATATTTT
v_call: TRBV19
j_call: TRBJ1-3
d_call: -
clone_size: -

cdr3_aa: CASSYTGGGPYEQYF
cdr3_nt: TGTGCCAGCAGTTACACGGGGGGAGGGCCCTACGAGCAGTACTTC
v_call: TRBV6-5
j_call: TRBJ2-7
d_call: TRBD2
clone_size: -

cdr3_aa: CASSDSGQGRGGYTF
cdr3_nt: TGTGCCAGCAGTGACTCGGGACAGGGCCGCGGTGGCTACACCTTC
v_call: TRBV6-4
j_call: TRBJ1-2
d_call: TRBD1
clone_size: -

cdr3_aa: CASSLGQGDTQYF
cdr3_nt: TGCGCCAGCAGCTTGGGACAGGGGGATACGCAGTATTTT
v_call: TRBV5-1
j_call: TRBJ2-3
d_call: TRBD1
clone_size: -

cdr3_aa: CASSPTGTTYNEQFF
cdr3_nt: TGTGCCAGCAGCCCCACCGGGACTACATACAATGAGCAGTTCTTC
v_call: TRBV9
j_call: TRBJ2-1
d_call: TRBD2
clone_size: -

cdr3_aa: CASSTTGGEAFF
cdr3_nt: TGTGCCAGCAGTACGACAGGCGGGGAAGCTTTCTTT
v_call: TRBV9
j_call: TRBJ1-1
d_call: -
clone_size: -

cdr3_aa: CASSYGTNEKLFF
cdr3_nt: TGCGCCAGTTCGTACGGAACTAATGAAAAACTGTTTTTT
v_call: TRBV4-1
j_call: TRBJ1-4
d_call: -
clone_size: -

cdr3_aa: CASSQGGTQKANEKLFF
cdr3_nt: TGCGCCAGCAGCCAAGGGGGGACACAAAAAGCGAATGAAAAACTGTTTTTT
v_call: TRBV4-1
j_call: TRBJ1-4
d_call: -
clone_size: many

cdr3_aa: CASLSEKLFF
cdr3_nt: TGTGCCAGCCTTTCGGAAAAACTGTTTTTT
v_call: TRBV6-1
j_call: TRBJ1-4
d_call: -
clone_size: -

cdr3_aa: CASSLGGGDQPQHF
cdr3_nt: TGCGCCAGCAGCCTGGGCGGTGGAGATCAGCCCCAGCATTTT
v_call: TRBV5-1
j_call: TRBJ1-5
d_call: -
clone_size: once

cdr3_aa: CSVFSGRADEQYF
cdr3_nt: TGCAGCGTTTTTAGCGGGAGGGCGGACGAGCAGTACTTC
v_call: TRBV29-1
j_call: TRBJ2-7
d_call: TRBD2
clone_size: -

cdr3_aa: CASSFYQGHSNQPQHF
cdr3_nt: TGTGCCAGCAGTTTTTACCAGGGCCATAGCAATCAGCCCCAGCATTTT
v_call: TRBV5-6
j_call: TRBJ1-5
d_call: -
clone_size: -

cdr3_aa: CASSLDGTGVYGYTF
cdr3_nt: TGTGCCAGCAGCTTAGATGGGACAGGGGTCTATGGCTACACCTTC
v_call: TRBV7-2
j_call: TRBJ1-2
d_call: TRBD1
clone_size: -

cdr3_aa: CASSVRDRGKVTEAFF
cdr3_nt: TGTGCCAGCAGCGTAAGGGACAGGGGGAAGGTCACTGAAGCTTTCTTT
v_call: TRBV9
j_call: TRBJ1-1
d_call: TRBD1
clone_size: -

cdr3_aa: CASRASSGSDEQFF
cdr3_nt: TGTGCCAGCAGGGCGTCAAGCGGGAGTGATGAGCAGTTCTTC
v_call: TRBV11-2
j_call: TRBJ2-1
d_call: TRBD2
clone_size: -

cdr3_aa: CASSLLTFSTTGELFF
cdr3_nt: TGTGCCAGCAGTTTATTGACATTCTCTACCACCGGGGAGCTGTTTTTT
v_call: TRBV28
j_call: TRBJ2-2
d_call: -
clone_size: -

cdr3_aa: CASSPSGNYEQYF
cdr3_nt: TGTGCCAGCAGCCCCAGCGGGAACTACGAGCAGTACTTC
v_call: TRBV9
j_call: TRBJ2-7
d_call: TRBD2
clone_size: -

cdr3_aa: CASSDGGSYEQYF
cdr3_nt: TGCGCCAGCAGCGATGGAGGGAGCTACGAGCAGTACTTC
v_call: TRBV4-1
j_call: TRBJ2-7
d_call: -
clone_size: -

cdr3_aa: CASRYEGQEQYF
cdr3_nt: TGTGCCAGCAGGTACGAGGGCCAAGAGCAGTACTTC
v_call: TRBV6-1
j_call: TRBJ2-7
d_call: -
clone_size: -

cdr3_aa: CASSPGGTSGRKTQYF
cdr3_nt: TGTGCCAGCAGCCCGGGCGGGACTAGCGGGAGGAAGACCCAGTACTTC
v_call: TRBV9
j_call: TRBJ2-5
d_call: TRBD2
clone_size: few

cdr3_aa: CAWSGGDRFTYEQYF
cdr3_nt: TGTGCCTGGAGTGGGGGGGACAGGTTCACCTACGAGCAGTACTTC
v_call: TRBV30
j_call: TRBJ2-7
d_call: TRBD1
clone_size: -

cdr3_aa: CASGPGQGTGELFF
cdr3_nt: TGTGCTAGTGGACCGGGACAGGGGACCGGGGAGCTGTTTTTT
v_call: TRBV12-5
j_call: TRBJ2-2
d_call: TRBD1
clone_size: few

cdr3_aa: CASQVGWDRDSYEQYF
cdr3_nt: TGTGCCAGCCAGGTGGGTTGGGACAGAGACTCCTACGAGCAGTACTTC
v_call: TRBV28
j_call: TRBJ2-7
d_call: TRBD1
clone_size: many

cdr3_aa: CASSKTSGVSTDTQYF
cdr3_nt: TGTGCCAGCAGCAAGACTAGCGGGGTCAGCACAGATACGCAGTATTTT
v_call: TRBV7-9
j_call: TRBJ2-3
d_call: TRBD2
clone_size: -

cdr3_aa: CASSESSGSDEQYF
cdr3_nt: TGCGCCAGCAGTGAGTCTAGCGGGAGTGACGAGCAGTACTTC
v_call: TRBV10-1
j_call: TRBJ2-7
d_call: TRBD2
clone_size: -

cdr3_aa: CASSPRGTETQYF
cdr3_nt: TGTGCCAGCAGCCCTCGGGGGACGGAGACCCAGTACTTC
v_call: TRBV2
j_call: TRBJ2-5
d_call: -
clone_size: -

cdr3_aa: CASSTLPGLAPYNEQFF
cdr3_nt: TGTGCCAGTAGTACTCTTCCCGGACTAGCACCGTACAATGAGCAGTTCTTC
v_call: TRBV19
j_call: TRBJ2-1
d_call: TRBD2
clone_size: -

cdr3_aa: CASSESRFQGHEQFF
cdr3_nt: TGCGCCAGCAGTGAGTCCCGCTTTCAGGGCCATGAGCAGTTCTTC
v_call: TRBV10-1
j_call: TRBJ2-1
d_call: -
clone_size: few

cdr3_aa: CASSSEIPGLASYNEQFF
cdr3_nt: TGTGCTAGCAGCTCCGAGATTCCGGGACTAGCTAGCTACAATGAGCAGTTCTTC
v_call: TRBV7-7
j_call: TRBJ2-1
d_call: TRBD2
clone_size: -

cdr3_aa: CASSQGTGAYNEQFF
cdr3_nt: TGTGCCAGCAGCCAGGGGACAGGGGCCTACAATGAGCAGTTCTTC
v_call: TRBV13
j_call: TRBJ2-1
d_call: TRBD1
clone_size: -

cdr3_aa: CASSLGRISGFTYEQYF
cdr3_nt: TGTGCCAGCAGCTTGGGGAGAATTAGCGGTTTTACCTACGAGCAGTACTTC
v_call: TRBV5-6
j_call: TRBJ2-7
d_call: -
clone_size: -

cdr3_aa: CATGGTGGTDTQYF
cdr3_nt: TGTGCCACCGGGGGGACAGGGGGCACAGATACGCAGTATTTT
v_call: TRBV6-1
j_call: TRBJ2-3
d_call: TRBD1
clone_size: -

cdr3_aa: CASTRDSASYEQYF
cdr3_nt: TGTGCCAGCACCCGGGACAGTGCTTCCTACGAGCAGTACTTC
v_call: TRBV6-6
j_call: TRBJ2-7
d_call: TRBD1
clone_size: -

cdr3_aa: CASSLALAGVQETQYF
cdr3_nt: TGTGCCAGCAGCTTAGCGCTAGCGGGGGTCCAAGAGACCCAGTACTTC
v_call: TRBV11-3
j_call: TRBJ2-5
d_call: TRBD2
clone_size: -

cdr3_aa: CSGRTGSSYEQYF
cdr3_nt: TGCAGCGGGAGGACAGGGTCCTCCTACGAGCAGTACTTC
v_call: TRBV29-1
j_call: TRBJ2-7
d_call: TRBD1
clone_size: -

cdr3_aa: CASSHGQIAKNIQYF
cdr3_nt: TGCGCCAGCAGCCACGGACAGATAGCCAAAAACATTCAGTACTTC
v_call: TRBV4-1
j_call: TRBJ2-4
d_call: -
clone_size: -

cdr3_aa: CASSFSGTGSYGYTF
cdr3_nt: TGTGCCAGCAGCTTTTCCGGGACAGGTTCCTATGGCTACACCTTC
v_call: TRBV7-9
j_call: TRBJ1-2
d_call: TRBD1
clone_size: -

cdr3_aa: CASSSAATKGDEQFF
cdr3_nt: TGTGCCAGCAGCTCTGCGGCAACAAAGGGGGATGAGCAGTTCTTC
v_call: TRBV7-6
j_call: TRBJ2-1
d_call: -
clone_size: -

cdr3_aa: CASSRLGGTGDTEAFF
cdr3_nt: TGTGCCAGCAGTAGACTGGGGGGGACCGGGGACACTGAAGCTTTCTTT
v_call: TRBV28
j_call: TRBJ1-1
d_call: -
clone_size: -

cdr3_aa: CASSLREAIYEQYF
cdr3_nt: TGTGCCAGCAGCTTGCGGGAGGCGATCTACGAGCAGTACTTC
v_call: TRBV11-2
j_call: TRBJ2-7
d_call: TRBD2
clone_size: -

cdr3_aa: CASGLTGGYEQYF
cdr3_nt: TGTGCCAGTGGACTTACCGGTGGGTACGAGCAGTACTTC
v_call: TRBV6-1
j_call: TRBJ2-7
d_call: -
clone_size: -

cdr3_aa: CASNLDRGYEQYF
cdr3_nt: TGCGCCAGCAACTTAGACAGGGGGTACGAGCAGTACTTC
v_call: TRBV5-1
j_call: TRBJ2-7
d_call: TRBD1
clone_size: -

cdr3_aa: CAIDPGGTDTQYF
cdr3_nt: TGTGCCATCGATCCAGGGGGCACAGATACGCAGTATTTT
v_call: TRBV10-3
j_call: TRBJ2-3
d_call: -
clone_size: few

cdr3_aa: CASSTGLAGPHDTQYF
cdr3_nt: TGCGCCAGCAGCACGGGACTAGCGGGACCTCACGATACGCAGTATTTT
v_call: TRBV5-1
j_call: TRBJ2-3
d_call: TRBD2
clone_size: once

cdr3_aa: CASSLGQGDYEQYF
cdr3_nt: TGTGCCAGCAGCTTAGGACAGGGAGACTACGAGCAGTACTTC
v_call: TRBV11-2
j_call: TRBJ2-7
d_call: TRBD1
clone_size: -

cdr3_aa: CASGGEGTDTQYF
cdr3_nt: TGTGCCAGCGGAGGAGAGGGCACAGATACGCAGTATTTT
v_call: TRBV2
j_call: TRBJ2-3
d_call: -
clone_size: -

cdr3_aa: CASSSGTGGETQYF
cdr3_nt: TGTGCCAGCAGCTCAGGGACAGGAGGAGAGACCCAGTACTTC
v_call: TRBV5-6
j_call: TRBJ2-5
d_call: TRBD1
clone_size: -

cdr3_aa: CASSSAGVREQYF
cdr3_nt: TGTGCCAGCAGTTCGGCAGGGGTAAGGGAGCAGTACTTC
v_call: TRBV28
j_call: TRBJ2-7
d_call: -
clone_size: few

cdr3_aa: CASSLANSPREVLQETQYF
cdr3_nt: TGTGCCAGCAGCTTAGCGAATTCGCCGCGGGAGGTCCTCCAAGAGACCCAGTACTTC
v_call: TRBV13
j_call: TRBJ2-5
d_call: TRBD2
clone_size: -

cdr3_aa: CATRGTRGGYEQYF
cdr3_nt: TGTGCCACCAGGGGTACCCGGGGAGGATACGAGCAGTACTTC
v_call: TRBV28
j_call: TRBJ2-7
d_call: -
clone_size: -